This entry describes one T cell receptor beta chain. This entry comes from a study of blood T cell repertoires in COVID-19. About the research overall: Sites in the United States, Italy and Spain provided acute and convalescent COVID-19 samples. T cells, B-cell-depleted T cells, or PBMCs provided the cDNA or gDNA that served as material.

V was cut by 6 bases and J by 2 bases, with 17 bases left in between. CDR3 length equals 17 residues. The germline V gene has CDR1 SEHNR and CDR2 FQNEAQ (reference sequence). Original handling: Estimation of nucleated cell counts relied on the amplification of reference gene primers. Only in-frame clones appear in the TCRdb table, and some are missing; sequencing was by immunoSEQ multiplex PCR. V, J and clone size are taken as reported in that table, and D and trimming were inferred from the DNA itself. The sample shows some 170,000 clones, roughly 83% of them seen only once. The J gene is TRBJ2-6, the V gene TRBV7-9; D is ambiguous. The clonotype comes from an elderly woman with active or convalescent COVID-19. The material sequenced was peripheral blood. DNA of the CDR3: TGTGCCAGCAGACTGCCCCCCCGAGGCGCTGGGGCCAACGTCCTGACTTTC. Encoded protein: CASRLPPRGAGANVLTF. The whole variable domain, remainder taken from reference TRBV7-9 and TRBJ2-6, is DTGVSQNPRHKITKRGQNVTFRCDPISEHNRLYWYRQTLGQGPEFLTYFQNEAQLEKSRLLSDRFSAERPKGSFSTLEIQRTEQGDSAMYLCASRLPPRGAGANVLTFGAGSRLTVL.